This record looks at one TCR beta chain sequence and its context. The antigen remains unidentified. This record belongs to a study of T cell responses to AZD1222 COVID-19 vaccine. The wider study: Second-dose schedules of about 4 or about 12 weeks were combined.

The CDR3 contains 16 residues. The V gene end was trimmed by 5 bases and the J gene end by 0 bases; junction bases not matched to a gene: 8. Looked up from germline, CDR1 is SGHTA and CDR2 is FQGNSA. The method was immunoSEQ multiplex PCR; TCRdb's version includes in-frame clones alone and lacks a portion of them. This sample has 200,000 or so clones, with 70% to 90% found just once. Findings of the study overall: Of spike-specific TCRs, nearly half reportedly target regions left unmutated in variants. When two AZD1222 doses had been given, Spike-specific TCR breadth and depth rose. The donor group comprised mostly white British people and more females; the analysis possibly underestimated clonal diversity.

Specimen: peripheral blood, collected on day 0 of AZD1222 vaccination. The sequence came from an adult in good health. The V and J genes are TRBV7-2 and TRBJ2-7; 9 bases line up with TRBD2. CDR3 sequence reads: CASSILAGTSSYEQYF. CDR3 bases: TGTGCCAGCAGCATCCTAGCGGGGACCAGCTCCTACGAGCAGTACTTC.